This TCR beta chain was found in a study of OX40 agonist ivuxolimab in advanced cancers. Germline V gives CDR1 LGHNA, CDR2 YSLEER. The V end was cut by 0 bases, the J end by 5 bases, with 12 bases between. The CDR3 contains 15 residues. The table came from immunoSEQ multiplex PCR; TCRdb's copy has only in-frame clones and leaves some out. The repertoire holds about 37,000 clones, roughly 84% seen once, with around a fifth in the top ten. This sequence originates from an adult with an advanced solid tumor such as melanoma, head and neck, liver or kidney cancer. This chain connects TRBV4-3 to TRBJ2-3; D not resolved. The sequencing used CD4+ or CD8+ T cells sorted from blood, collected in a trial of the OX40 agonist ivuxolimab. The DNA of the CDR3 is TGCGCCAGCAGCCAAGATCCTGGTTTGGAAGATACGCAGTATTTT. As protein: CASSQDPGLEDTQYF.